Included here is one T cell receptor beta chain sequence, with context. The antigen is undetermined. A single record per CDR3 protein comes from TCRdb applying MiXCR to the reads. The table has 400,000 or so distinct CDR3 sequences, roughly a third seen once. The data derive from a study of T cell repertoires in cytomegalovirus infection. Whole-study context: Indications of both CMV infection and matching HLA type were provided by public TCR beta signatures. Broader study findings: The cumulative frequency of public TCR beta families identified carriers of CMV plus the relevant HLA. Dominating the ex vivo response were TCR beta clonotypes that were CMV-specific and HLA-C-restricted.

The source is a human donor in good health (CMV status not recorded). Some clones in this sample may be carry-over from other donors' samples. Source material: PBMCs.

CDR3 sequence reads: CASSYSSTSSSYEQYF. Here the CDR3 DNA reads TGTGCCAGCAGTTACTCGAGCACATCGAGCTCCTACGAGCAGTACTTC. The V call is TRBV6-2 or TRBV6-3, the J call TRBJ2-7; D gene unclear. Per germline, CDR1 MNHEY and CDR2 SVGEGT. With 0 bases removed from V and 0 bases from J, the gap between germline ends came to 12 bases. This CDR3 comprises 16 residues.